A selection of T cell receptor beta chains follows, all from one sample in a study of blood T cell repertoires in COVID-19. Repertoires were generated with immunoSEQ multiplex PCR, while TCRdb's copy carries only in-frame clones and drops some. Among around 300,000 clones listed, roughly 90% were seen once. The sequencing input was PBMCs or T cells enriched from blood (not recorded which). The receptors come from a woman between 18 and 29 years old with acute COVID-19. CDR3s include the opening cysteine and the closing phenylalanine or tryptophan. The order of the fields is clone size, D gene, V gene, J gene, CDR3 DNA, CDR3 protein. A D gene is named only where the DNA matches it firmly. Not every row has a clone size; where given, it reads once, few, many or a size class.

clone size: NA; D gene: NA; V gene: TRBV30; J gene: TRBJ1-5; CDR3 DNA: TGTGCCTCACAGGGAGTAGGGGTAAGGGCGCCCCAGCATTTT; CDR3 protein: CASQGVGVRAPQHF
clone size: NA; D gene: NA; V gene: TRBV12-2; J gene: TRBJ2-7; CDR3 DNA: TGTGCAAGTCGAGAGGGAGGAGGGTACGAGCAGTACTTC; CDR3 protein: CASREGGGYEQYF
clone size: NA; D gene: TRBD1; V gene: TRBV2; J gene: TRBJ2-7; CDR3 DNA: TGTGCCAGCAGTGAATTAGCAGGGGGCGAGCAGTACTTC; CDR3 protein: CASSELAGGEQYF
clone size: NA; D gene: NA; V gene: TRBV4-1; J gene: TRBJ2-7; CDR3 DNA: TGCGCCAGCAGCCAAGATTGGACGGGGAGCTCCTACGAGCAGTACTTC; CDR3 protein: CASSQDWTGSSYEQYF
clone size: NA; D gene: TRBD2; V gene: TRBV4-2; J gene: TRBJ2-7; CDR3 DNA: TGTGCCAGCAGCGCTCCGGGACTAGCGGGAGAGCCCAAACACTTC; CDR3 protein: CASSAPGLAGEPKHF
clone size: NA; D gene: TRBD2; V gene: TRBV10-3; J gene: TRBJ2-1; CDR3 DNA: TGTGCCATCAGCCCCCTTAGCGGGAGCGACAATGAGCAGTTCTTC; CDR3 protein: CAISPLSGSDNEQFF
clone size: NA; D gene: TRBD1; V gene: TRBV11-2; J gene: TRBJ2-5; CDR3 DNA: TGTGCCAGCAGCCAACAAGGACAGGCTCAAGAGACCCAGTACTTC; CDR3 protein: CASSQQGQAQETQYF
clone size: NA; D gene: TRBD2; V gene: TRBV4-2; J gene: TRBJ2-1; CDR3 DNA: TGTGCCAGCAGCCAATGGCTAGCGGGCGAAACCGGGCATGAGCAGTTCTTC; CDR3 protein: CASSQWLAGETGHEQFF
clone size: NA; D gene: NA; V gene: TRBV7-8; J gene: TRBJ2-7; CDR3 DNA: TGTGCCAGCAGCTTAGCCGGGGGTAGCGCCTACGAGCAGTACTTC; CDR3 protein: CASSLAGGSAYEQYF
clone size: NA; D gene: NA; V gene: TRBV28; J gene: TRBJ1-4; CDR3 DNA: TGTGCCAGCAAGGGGGTTGCAACTAATGAAAAACTGTTTTTT; CDR3 protein: CASKGVATNEKLFF
clone size: NA; D gene: NA; V gene: TRBV28; J gene: TRBJ2-5; CDR3 DNA: TGTGCCAGCAGTTTACCTGCTGTTGGTTTCAGGGAGACCCAGTACTTC; CDR3 protein: CASSLPAVGFRETQYF
clone size: NA; D gene: TRBD1; V gene: TRBV3-1/TRBV3-2; J gene: TRBJ2-5; CDR3 DNA: TGTGCCAGCAGCCAAGGACAGGGGTTAGAGACCCAGTACTTC; CDR3 protein: CASSQGQGLETQYF
clone size: NA; D gene: TRBD1; V gene: TRBV28; J gene: TRBJ1-4; CDR3 DNA: TGTGCCAGCAGTAAAAACAGGGGAGATTGGGATGAAAAACTGTTTTTT; CDR3 protein: CASSKNRGDWDEKLFF
clone size: NA; D gene: NA; V gene: TRBV4-2; J gene: TRBJ1-1; CDR3 DNA: TGTGCCAGCAGCCAAGCTGACAGACTGAACACTGAAGCTTTCTTT; CDR3 protein: CASSQADRLNTEAFF
clone size: few; D gene: NA; V gene: TRBV30; J gene: TRBJ1-1; CDR3 DNA: TGTGCATGGGGGGAGTTCATTAACACTGAAGCTTTCTTT; CDR3 protein: CAWGEFINTEAFF
clone size: NA; D gene: TRBD2; V gene: TRBV4-3; J gene: TRBJ2-1; CDR3 DNA: TGCGCCAGCAGCCAAGAGCCACCCGGTATTGGCGGGAGGGCCCGAGAGCAGTTCTTC; CDR3 protein: CASSQEPPGIGGRAREQFF
clone size: NA; D gene: TRBD1; V gene: TRBV29-1; J gene: TRBJ1-2; CDR3 DNA: TGCAGCGTTGAGGGGACAGCGTTCTATGGCTACACCTTC; CDR3 protein: CSVEGTAFYGYTF
clone size: NA; D gene: TRBD2; V gene: TRBV30; J gene: TRBJ2-1; CDR3 DNA: TGTGCCTGGCATGGGCTTCCAGCGGGAGTAGGGAATGAGCAGTTCTTC; CDR3 protein: CAWHGLPAGVGNEQFF
clone size: few; D gene: NA; V gene: TRBV19; J gene: TRBJ2-5; CDR3 DNA: TGTGCCAGTAGTATCCAGGTTCAAGAGACCCAGTACTTC; CDR3 protein: CASSIQVQETQYF
clone size: NA; D gene: NA; V gene: TRBV18; J gene: TRBJ2-5; CDR3 DNA: TGTGCCAGCTCACCAGGCCAGGGTGAGACCCAGTACTTC; CDR3 protein: CASSPGQGETQYF
clone size: once; D gene: NA; V gene: TRBV30; J gene: TRBJ1-5; CDR3 DNA: TGTGCCTGGAGCTCTCAGGGAAATCAGCCCCAGCATTTT; CDR3 protein: CAWSSQGNQPQHF
clone size: NA; D gene: TRBD2; V gene: TRBV27; J gene: TRBJ2-1; CDR3 DNA: TGTGCCAGCATATCTAGCGGGAGGTACAATGAGCAGTTCTTC; CDR3 protein: CASISSGRYNEQFF
clone size: NA; D gene: NA; V gene: TRBV2; J gene: TRBJ1-5; CDR3 DNA: TGTGCCAGCAGCGAAGTCACCAGGGATCAGCCCCAGCATTTT; CDR3 protein: CASSEVTRDQPQHF
clone size: NA; D gene: TRBD1; V gene: TRBV7-7; J gene: TRBJ1-2; CDR3 DNA: TGTGCCAGCAGCCCCCTGACAGGGGGCGGCTATGGCTACACCTTC; CDR3 protein: CASSPLTGGGYGYTF
clone size: NA; D gene: TRBD1; V gene: TRBV18; J gene: TRBJ2-5; CDR3 DNA: TGTGCCAGCTCACCACCGGTGGCAGGGGGTGAGACCCAGTACTTC; CDR3 protein: CASSPPVAGGETQYF
clone size: NA; D gene: TRBD1; V gene: TRBV27; J gene: TRBJ1-6; CDR3 DNA: TGTGCCAGCAGTTTACGGGCGGGACAGTCAGCCCTCCACTTT; CDR3 protein: CASSLRAGQSALHF
clone size: few; D gene: NA; V gene: TRBV7-2; J gene: TRBJ1-5; CDR3 DNA: TGTGCCAGCAGCTTAAGGTTTCGGGGGGATAGCAATCAGCCCCAGCATTTT; CDR3 protein: CASSLRFRGDSNQPQHF
clone size: NA; D gene: NA; V gene: TRBV27; J gene: TRBJ2-6; CDR3 DNA: TGTGCCAGCAGTTCCCACTCCCAGGCTGGGGCCAACGTCCTGACTTTC; CDR3 protein: CASSSHSQAGANVLTF
clone size: NA; D gene: NA; V gene: TRBV5-1; J gene: TRBJ2-7; CDR3 DNA: TGCGCCAGCAGCTTTGGGTCCCCTAGATCCTACGAGCAGTACTTC; CDR3 protein: CASSFGSPRSYEQYF
clone size: NA; D gene: NA; V gene: TRBV28; J gene: TRBJ1-3; CDR3 DNA: TGTGCCAGCAGTTCCACAGTTCGCTCTGGAAACACCATATATTTT; CDR3 protein: CASSSTVRSGNTIYF
clone size: NA; D gene: TRBD1; V gene: TRBV2; J gene: TRBJ2-5; CDR3 DNA: TGTGCCAGCAGTGCGGGACAGCCTCAAGAGACCCAGTACTTC; CDR3 protein: CASSAGQPQETQYF
clone size: NA; D gene: TRBD2; V gene: TRBV10-1; J gene: TRBJ2-5; CDR3 DNA: TGCGCCAGCAGTGAGCGTCTAGCGGGAGGGCCGAGAAGGGAGACCCAGTACTTC; CDR3 protein: CASSERLAGGPRRETQYF
clone size: NA; D gene: TRBD2; V gene: TRBV29-1; J gene: TRBJ2-7; CDR3 DNA: TGCAGCGTTTTAGGGTGGGCTAGCGGGAGGAACGAGCAGTACTTC; CDR3 protein: CSVLGWASGRNEQYF
clone size: NA; D gene: TRBD1; V gene: TRBV5-6; J gene: TRBJ2-7; CDR3 DNA: TGTGCCAGCAGCTTGATTCGACAGGGGACAAACTACGAGCAGTACTTC; CDR3 protein: CASSLIRQGTNYEQYF
clone size: NA; D gene: TRBD1; V gene: TRBV19; J gene: TRBJ2-2; CDR3 DNA: TGTGCCAGTAGTATCTTTGGGACAGGCAGGACCGGGGAGCTGTTTTTT; CDR3 protein: CASSIFGTGRTGELFF
clone size: NA; D gene: NA; V gene: TRBV6-5; J gene: TRBJ1-4; CDR3 DNA: TGTGCCAGCAGGAGGGGGGGCACTAATGAAAAACTGTTTTTT; CDR3 protein: CASRRGGTNEKLFF
clone size: NA; D gene: TRBD1; V gene: TRBV5-1; J gene: TRBJ2-5; CDR3 DNA: TGCGCCAGCAGCCCCCAGGGGGAAGAGACCCAGTACTTC; CDR3 protein: CASSPQGEETQYF
clone size: NA; D gene: TRBD1; V gene: TRBV18; J gene: TRBJ2-7; CDR3 DNA: TGTGCCAGCTCAACCGGACAGGGGTGGAATTACGAGCAGTACTTC; CDR3 protein: CASSTGQGWNYEQYF
clone size: NA; D gene: NA; V gene: TRBV11-3; J gene: TRBJ1-1; CDR3 DNA: TGTGCCAGCAGCTTAGAGGGCGCAGCGAACACTGAAGCTTTCTTT; CDR3 protein: CASSLEGAANTEAFF
clone size: NA; D gene: NA; V gene: TRBV5-1; J gene: TRBJ2-1; CDR3 DNA: TGCGCCAGCAGCTCGTCGGACAGCCAATTTTCAGCCTACAATGAGCAGTTCTTC; CDR3 protein: CASSSSDSQFSAYNEQFF
clone size: NA; D gene: NA; V gene: TRBV30; J gene: TRBJ2-3; CDR3 DNA: TGTGCCTGGAGGCCCCCTTCTAGAAATACGCAGTATTTT; CDR3 protein: CAWRPPSRNTQYF
clone size: NA; D gene: NA; V gene: TRBV11-2; J gene: TRBJ1-6; CDR3 DNA: TGTGCCAGCAGCTTGGTTGGGCAGGGAGGTTCACCCCTCCACTTT; CDR3 protein: CASSLVGQGGSPLHF